This TCR beta chain was identified during a study of T cell changes during pregnancy in multiple sclerosis. CDR3 length equals 13 residues. The V gene lost 6 bases and the J gene lost 5 bases, with 10 bases spanning the gap. Per the germline V gene, CDR1 is MDHEN and CDR2 is SYDVKM. The protocol was immunoSEQ multiplex PCR, while the TCRdb copy is restricted to in-frame clones and leaves out a portion. Among about 100,000 clones, more than 90% were seen once, and the ten largest hold about 3.4%. V and J are TRBV28 and TRBJ2-2; D perhaps matches TRBD2 (5 bases). Sample: peripheral blood, taken in the second trimester of pregnancy. The TCR was taken from a female donor with multiple sclerosis, enrolled in a pregnancy study. CDR3 nucleotides: TGTGCCAGCAGGGCCGGAGGTACCGGGGAGCTGTTTTTT. This gives the protein CASRAGGTGELFF.